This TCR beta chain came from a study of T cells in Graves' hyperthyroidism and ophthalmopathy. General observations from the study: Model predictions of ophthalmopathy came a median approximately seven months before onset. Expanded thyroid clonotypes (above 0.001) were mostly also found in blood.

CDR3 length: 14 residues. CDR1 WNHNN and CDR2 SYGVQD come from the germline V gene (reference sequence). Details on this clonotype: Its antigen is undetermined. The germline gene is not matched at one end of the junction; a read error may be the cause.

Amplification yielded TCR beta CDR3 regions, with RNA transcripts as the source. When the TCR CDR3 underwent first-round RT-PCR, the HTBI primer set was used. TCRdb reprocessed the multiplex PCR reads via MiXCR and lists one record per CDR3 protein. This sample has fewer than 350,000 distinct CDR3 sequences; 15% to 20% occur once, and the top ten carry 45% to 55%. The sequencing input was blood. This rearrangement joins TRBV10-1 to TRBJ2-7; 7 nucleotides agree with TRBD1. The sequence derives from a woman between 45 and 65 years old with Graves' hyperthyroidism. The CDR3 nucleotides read TGCGCCAGCAGTGAGGAGGGGGCGGCCTACGAGCAGCACTTC. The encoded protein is CASSEEGAAYEQHF.